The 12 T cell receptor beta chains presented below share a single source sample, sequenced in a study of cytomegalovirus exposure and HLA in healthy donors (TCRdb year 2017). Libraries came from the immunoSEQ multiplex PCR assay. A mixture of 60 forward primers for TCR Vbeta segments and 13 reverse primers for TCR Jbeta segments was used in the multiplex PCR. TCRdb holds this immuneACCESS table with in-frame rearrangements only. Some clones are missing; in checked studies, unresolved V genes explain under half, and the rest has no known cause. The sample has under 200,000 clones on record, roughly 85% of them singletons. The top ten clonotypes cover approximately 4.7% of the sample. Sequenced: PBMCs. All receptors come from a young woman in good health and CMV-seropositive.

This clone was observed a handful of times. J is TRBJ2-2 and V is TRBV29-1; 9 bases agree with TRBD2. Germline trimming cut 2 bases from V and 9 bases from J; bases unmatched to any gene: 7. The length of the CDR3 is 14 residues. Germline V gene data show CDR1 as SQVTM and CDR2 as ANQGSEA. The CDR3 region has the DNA TGCAGCGTTGAACGGCTAGCGGGGATCCGGGAGCTGTTTTTT. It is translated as CSVERLAGIRELFF.

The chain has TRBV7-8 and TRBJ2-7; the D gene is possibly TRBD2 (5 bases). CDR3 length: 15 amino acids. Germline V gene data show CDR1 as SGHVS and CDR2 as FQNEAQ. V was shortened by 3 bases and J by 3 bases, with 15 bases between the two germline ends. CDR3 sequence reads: CASSFAFAGSYEQYF. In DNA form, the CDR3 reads TGTGCCAGCAGCTTTGCCTTCGCGGGTAGCTACGAGCAGTACTTC.

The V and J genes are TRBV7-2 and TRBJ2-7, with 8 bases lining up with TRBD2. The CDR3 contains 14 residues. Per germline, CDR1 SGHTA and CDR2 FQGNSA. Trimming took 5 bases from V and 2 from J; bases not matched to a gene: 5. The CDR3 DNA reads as TGTGCCAGCAGCCCGACTAGCGATCCCTACGAGCAGTACTTC. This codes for CASSPTSDPYEQYF.

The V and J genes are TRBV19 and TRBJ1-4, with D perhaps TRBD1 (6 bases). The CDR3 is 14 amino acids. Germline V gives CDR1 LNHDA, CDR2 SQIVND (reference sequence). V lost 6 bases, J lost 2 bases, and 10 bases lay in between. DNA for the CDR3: TGTGCCAGTAGGGGGGGGCCCACTAATGAAAAACTGTTTTTT. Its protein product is CASRGGPTNEKLFF.

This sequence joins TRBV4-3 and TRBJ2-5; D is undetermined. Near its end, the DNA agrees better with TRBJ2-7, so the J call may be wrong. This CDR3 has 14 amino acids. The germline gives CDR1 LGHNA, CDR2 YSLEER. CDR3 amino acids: CASSQGVSAYEQYF. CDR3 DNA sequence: TGCGCCAGCAGCCAAGGGGTGAGCGCCTACGAGCAGTACTTC.

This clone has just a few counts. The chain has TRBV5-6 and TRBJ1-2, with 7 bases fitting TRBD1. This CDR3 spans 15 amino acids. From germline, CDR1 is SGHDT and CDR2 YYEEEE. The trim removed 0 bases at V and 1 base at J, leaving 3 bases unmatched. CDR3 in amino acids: CASSLGTGGNYGYTF. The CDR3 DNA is TGTGCCAGCAGCTTGGGGACAGGCGGTAACTATGGCTACACCTTC.

CDR3 coding DNA: TGTGCCAGCAGCTCACAGGGTTATGAAAAACTGTTTTTT. It translates to CASSSQGYEKLFF. V is TRBV11-3 and J is TRBJ1-4; tentative D call: TRBD1 (6 bases). The CDR3 sequence is 13 residues long. Germline CDR1 and CDR2: SGHNT and YENEEA. V lost 4 bases to trimming and J lost 6 bases, with 9 bases between them.

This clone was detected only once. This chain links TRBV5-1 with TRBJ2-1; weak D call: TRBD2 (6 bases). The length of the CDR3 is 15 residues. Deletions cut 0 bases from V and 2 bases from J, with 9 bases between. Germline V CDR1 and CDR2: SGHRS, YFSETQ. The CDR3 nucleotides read TGCGCCAGCAGCTTGGACGGGAGACCCTACAATGAGCAGTTCTTC. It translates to CASSLDGRPYNEQFF.

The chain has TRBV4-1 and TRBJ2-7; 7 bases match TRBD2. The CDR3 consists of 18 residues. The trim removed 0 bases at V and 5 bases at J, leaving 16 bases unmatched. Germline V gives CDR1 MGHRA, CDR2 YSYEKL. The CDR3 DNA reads TGCGCCAGCAGCCAAGACTCACCAGCGGGGACGCTAAGGAACGAGCAGTACTTC. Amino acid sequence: CASSQDSPAGTLRNEQYF.

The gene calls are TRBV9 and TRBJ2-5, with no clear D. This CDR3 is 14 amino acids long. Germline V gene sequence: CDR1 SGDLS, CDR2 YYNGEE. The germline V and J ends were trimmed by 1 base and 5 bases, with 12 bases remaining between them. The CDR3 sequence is CASSVSLAAETQYF. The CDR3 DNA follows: TGTGCCAGCAGCGTATCCTTAGCCGCGGAGACCCAGTACTTC.

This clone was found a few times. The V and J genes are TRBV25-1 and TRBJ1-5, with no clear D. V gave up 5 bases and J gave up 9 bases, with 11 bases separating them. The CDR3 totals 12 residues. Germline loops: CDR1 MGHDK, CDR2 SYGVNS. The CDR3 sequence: CASSLGGGPQHF. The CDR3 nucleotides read TGTGCCAGCAGTCTAGGCGGAGGGCCCCAGCATTTT.

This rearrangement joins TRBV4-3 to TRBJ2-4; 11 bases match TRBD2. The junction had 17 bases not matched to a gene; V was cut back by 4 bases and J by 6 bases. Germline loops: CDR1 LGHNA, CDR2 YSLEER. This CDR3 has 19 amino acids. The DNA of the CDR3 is TGCGCCAGCAGCCTGTCGGTAGCGGGGGGGCCAGGGGTAGGAAACATTCAGTACTTC. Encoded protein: CASSLSVAGGPGVGNIQYF.